The present TCR beta chain was sequenced within a study of shared clonotypes between healthy human individuals (dated by TCRdb to the early 2020s). In terms of the full investigation: A couple of women and three men aged 18 to 49 years were included in the cohort. Leukapheresis yielded between about 0.94 and 10 billion PBMCs per donor. To increase sequencing depth and limit assay-specific biases, TCR repertoire library preparation and sequencing were carried out by different laboratories using diverse techniques. For each donor, CD4 naive and CD4 memory were each run on three plates, CD8 naive on two plates, and CD8 memory on one plate. The study deeply sequenced blood TCR repertoires of about 5 healthy adults to estimate repertoire size and the extent of clonotype sharing between individuals. What the authors observed across the whole study: Sampling was restricted to blood, and TCR repertoires in tissues likely differ from the TCR repertoires found in blood. Naive subsets generally had larger estimated clonotype richness than memory subsets. When a handful of donors were compared, the shared fraction of clonotypes was about 5% for naive CD4, around 3.6% for naive CD8, more than 2% for memory CD4, and approximately 0.4% for memory CD8. Higher generation probabilities were observed for clonotypes shared by all four sorted-subset donors than for non-shared clonotypes. Based on pairwise subsampling, the degree of clonotype sharing among donors was expected to be affected by sequencing depth. Even with the large sequencing depth, rarefaction of the sorted-subset datasets indicated that sequencing was incomplete. The small number of donors limited the genetic and exposure-history diversity represented.

TCR CDR3 regions were amplified from genomic DNA by multiplex PCR using the deep immunoSEQ assay. For each cell subset, the extracted genomic DNA was distributed evenly across all wells of several immunoSEQ 96-well plates, and each plate served as one replicate. For sorted subsets, 150 to 250 ng of genomic DNA, equivalent to tens of thousands of T cell genomes, went into each replicate PCR. The purified libraries were quantified using a Qubit 3.0 fluorometer, sized with a Bioanalyzer 2100, and then quantified again using the KAPA Library Quantification kit. A separate single-read 150-cycle Illumina NextSeq 550 flow cell was used to sequence each immunoSEQ 96-well plate. The original methods were these. The immunoSEQ output contained only junctional sequences without quality scores, so filtering could not match that applied to full-length reads. Sequences were annotated with PyIR, a Python wrapper for IgBLAST v1.9, using IMGT germline references to assign V/J genes and CDR3. Reads with weak V/J assignments (E-value above 1e-6), missing CDR3, stop codons, out-of-frame junctions, or ambiguous translated residues were removed. V3J clonotypes were defined by identical inferred V gene, J gene, and CDR3 amino acid sequence. Percentage overlap between repertoires was computed as shared unique clonotypes divided by the size of the smaller repertoire. Three approaches were used to assess repertoire richness: RTK rarefaction, the Chao1 estimator, and Recon v2.1 estimates of unobserved clonotypes. For all TCRbeta clonotypes obtained by the gDNA method from several donors, generation probabilities were computed with OLGA. The source is immuneACCESS, and TCRdb retained only in-frame sequences with V and J called. Part of the clones is not carried over; for the studies checked, unresolved V genes explain less than half of this, and the remainder is unexplained. V, J and clone size reflect that table, while D and trimming were determined from the DNA. In this sample the table shows around 2.3 million clones, around 95% of which occur a single time. The leading ten clones occupy roughly 0.13% of the sample.

The cysteine opens and the phenylalanine closes a CDR3 of 18 amino acids. The CDR3 DNA has 54 bases and is translated from base 1. V ends up 6 bases short and J 1 base short, with an unmatched junction base count of 11. CDR1 and CDR2, looked up from the germline V gene, are ENHRY and SYGVKD. To note about this clone: Its recognized antigen is unknown. No qualities accompany the bases; no much larger clone lies one base away.

The donors were healthy, HIV-negative adults who had no recently reported acute infections or vaccinations. Every donor was a Caucasian adult residing in Nashville, Tennessee, USA. Magnetic negative selection was used to enrich CD4+ T cells, after which naive cells were positively selected on CD45RA and the negative fraction became the memory subset. Blood was obtained by leukapheresis, after which PBMCs were separated by Ficoll-Histopaque density gradient centrifugation and cryopreserved in liquid nitrogen vapor phase. Analytical flow cytometry was used to check the purity and quantity of each magnetically sorted T cell population. Genomic DNA was isolated from every sorted fraction and measured by UV absorbance on a Nanodrop 2000c.

Specimen: naive CD4+ T cells sorted from blood. The cell subset or site label corresponds to: CD45RA+ positively selected. The sequence came from a man aged 18 to 29 in good health. The V gene is TRBV10-3 and the J gene is TRBJ2-2, with 10 bases in between that match TRBD1. This receptor has the CDR3 CAISYRDRGSLNTGELFF. The bases read TGTGCCATCAGCTACCGGGACAGGGGATCCCTGAACACCGGGGAGCTGTTTTTT.